The clone carrying this T cell receptor (beta chain) has just a few counts. This entry belongs to a study of identical twins. Trimming took 6 bases from V and 0 from J; bases not matched to a gene: 17. Germline assignment: CDR1 SGHDT and CDR2 YYEEEE. The CDR3 covers 18 residues. Each cDNA held unique molecular identifiers, and template switching gave it a universal primer site. Via MiXCR, TCRdb re-called the 5' RACE reads, giving one row per CDR3 protein. The sample carries around 490,000 distinct CDR3 sequences, about 15% recorded once. These data were also reused for a study on yellow fever vaccine responses in identical twins.

V gene TRBV5-6 combines with J gene TRBJ1-1, with 7 nucleotides matching TRBD1. The receptor's source is a woman in her late teens or twenties in good health. The specimen was CD4+ T cells sorted from blood. CDR3 DNA sequence: TGTGCCAGCACCCCCCTAGCCGGGACAGCTAATTTGAACACTGAAGCTTTCTTT. It specifies CASTPLAGTANLNTEAFF.